The 23 T cell receptor beta chains below come from one sample, sequenced in a study of stem cell transplantation in POMP-related autoinflammatory disease. Method: immunoSEQ multiplex PCR; TCRdb's copy keeps in-frame clones and lacks some. The repertoire holds roughly 32,000 clones, with around 90% as singletons. This material consisted of CD4+ T cells from PBMCs, taken before stem cell transplantation. The origin of the receptors is a human donor with POMP-related autoinflammation and immune dysregulation (PRAID).

The V and J genes are TRBV6-4 and TRBJ2-2, with D perhaps TRBD2 (6 bases). V was clipped by 6 bases and J by 7 bases, with 12 bases between them. This CDR3 has 13 residues. Germline V CDR1 and CDR2: MRHNA, SNTAGT. CDR3: CASRAGAGGELFF. In DNA form, the CDR3 reads TGTGCCAGCAGAGCGGGTGCGGGCGGGGAGCTGTTTTTT.

V gene TRBV6-5 combines with J gene TRBJ1-1, with TRBD1 as a possible D gene (6 bases). The CDR3 is 14 amino acids. Trimming took off 6 bases at V and 5 bases at J, with 16 bases between the two ends. Germline CDR1 is MNHEY and CDR2 is SVGAGI. CDR3 nucleotides: TGTGCCAGCAGATCTCTCAGGGGAAAGACTGAAGCTTTCTTT. Residues: CASRSLRGKTEAFF.

In its sample, this clone was seen once. The chain combines TRBV10-1 with TRBJ2-2, with D hard to call. The germline gives CDR1 WNHNN, CDR2 SYGVQD (reference sequence). The CDR3 consists of 15 residues. Trimming cost V 0 bases and J 3 bases, with 8 bases left between them. Here the CDR3 reads CASSESAAYTGELFF. Written as DNA, the CDR3 is TGCGCCAGCAGTGAGTCGGCGGCATACACCGGGGAGCTGTTTTTT.

This sequence joins TRBV7-6 and TRBJ2-7; 11 bases map to TRBD1. The junction had 7 bases not matched to a gene; V was cut back by 5 bases and J by 4 bases. The germline gives CDR1 SGHVS, CDR2 FNYEAQ. The CDR3 sequence is 15 residues long. The CDR3 DNA is TGTGCCAGCAGCCTCGGGACAGGGGGACTTTACGAGCAGTACTTC. Amino acids: CASSLGTGGLYEQYF.

V and J are TRBV4-2 and TRBJ1-2, with 7 bases fitting TRBD1. CDR1 is LGHNA and CDR2 is YNFKEQ in the germline V gene. This CDR3 has 17 residues. The J segment lost 0 bases and the V segment lost 5 bases, leaving 12 bases of the junction unmatched. The CDR3 loop is CASSRSWGTESNYGYTF. Here the CDR3 DNA reads TGTGCCAGCAGCAGAAGCTGGGGGACAGAGTCTAACTATGGCTACACCTTC.

The CDR3, as DNA: TGTGCCAGTCGGGACTCTAGGAGCTCCTATAATTCACCCCTCCACTTT. As protein: CASRDSRSSYNSPLHF. The chain combines TRBV19 with TRBJ1-6; D perhaps matches TRBD1 (5 bases). The V gene lost 8 bases and the J gene lost 0 bases, with 14 bases spanning the gap. CDR3 length: 16 amino acids. Germline values: CDR1 LNHDA, CDR2 SQIVND (reference sequence).

This chain links TRBV2 with TRBJ1-2, with D unresolved. Germline lookup yields CDR1 SNHLY and CDR2 FYNNEI. The CDR3 totals 14 residues. V was trimmed by 8 bases and J by 0 bases, leaving 13 bases between them. CDR3 bases: TGTGCCAGCGCTATCTCGGGTTCTAACTATGGCTACACCTTC. Translation gives CASAISGSNYGYTF.

V and J are TRBV4-1 and TRBJ2-1, with 7 bases fitting TRBD1. The CDR3 spans 16 residues. V dropped 0 bases and J dropped 10; count of bases not matched to a gene: 12. Germline V CDR1 and CDR2: MGHRA, YSYEKL. CDR3 sequence: CASSQDLAGGVGEQFF. The CDR3 DNA reads TGCGCCAGCAGCCAAGATTTGGCAGGGGGAGTCGGGGAGCAGTTCTTC.

The chain carries TRBV7-2 and TRBJ2-7; 7 bases map to TRBD2. The CDR3 contains 13 residues. Per germline, CDR1 SGHTA and CDR2 FQGNSA. Trimming took 5 bases from V and 7 from J; bases not matched to a gene: 8. The DNA of the CDR3 is TGTGCCAGCAGCCGGGACTACCTTAGAGAGCAGTACTTC. Amino acid sequence: CASSRDYLREQYF.

This chain uses TRBV11-2 with TRBJ1-3; 7 bases match TRBD1. The ends lost 4 bases at V and 4 bases at J; junction bases unmatched: 7. The CDR3 loop spans 15 amino acids. Germline V gene sequence: CDR1 SGHAT, CDR2 FQNNGV. The CDR3 spells CASSWGGTAGNTIYF. CDR3 bases: TGTGCCAGCAGCTGGGGGGGGACAGCCGGAAACACCATATATTTT.

The rearrangement joins TRBV29-1 to TRBJ2-3; no definite D call. The CDR3 consists of 10 residues. Per the germline V gene, CDR1 is SQVTM and CDR2 is ANQGSEA. Between the trimmed V and J ends, which lost 5 bases and 3 bases, there was a span of 3 bases. CDR3 sequence (DNA): TGCAGCGTTCGGACAGATACGCAGTATTTT. The encoded protein is CSVRTDTQYF.

CDR3 nucleotide sequence: TGTGCCAGCATTCGAACAGCGAACACTGAAGCTTTCTTT. This gives the protein CASIRTANTEAFF. The chain uses TRBV6-6 and TRBJ1-1; no clear D. The V gene lost 7 bases and the J gene lost 1 base, with 10 bases spanning the gap. The CDR3 consists of 13 residues. CDR1 and CDR2 (germline): MNHNY, SVGAGI (reference sequence).

This chain uses TRBV7-2 with TRBJ1-5; no clear D. Trimming pared 2 bases from V and 4 bases from J, leaving 6 bases between. Germline CDR1 reads SGHTA; CDR2 reads FQGNSA. The CDR3 length is 13 residues. The CDR3 sequence: CASSLRRNQPQHF. The CDR3 nucleotides read TGTGCCAGCAGCTTAAGGCGGAATCAGCCCCAGCATTTT.

V is TRBV6-6 and J is TRBJ1-6; perhaps TRBD1 as D (6 bases). Germline assignment: CDR1 MNHNY and CDR2 SVGAGI (reference sequence). V lost 6 bases, J lost 8 bases, and 14 bases lay in between. The CDR3 loop spans 14 amino acids. The CDR3 region has the DNA TGTGCCAGCAGGGTCGGGACAACACATTCACCCCTCCACTTT. This encodes CASRVGTTHSPLHF.

The V and J genes are TRBV28 and TRBJ2-7; perhaps TRBD2 as D (5 bases). There are 16 residues in the CDR3. V was cut by 5 bases and J by 5 bases, with 22 bases left in between. CDR1 and CDR2 from the germline V gene are MDHEN and SYDVKM. The CDR3 region is CASSHPSSPKSHEQYF. In DNA, the CDR3 is TGTGCCAGCAGTCACCCTTCTAGCCCTAAGTCTCACGAGCAGTACTTC.

The CDR3 region is CAISDWAGSQETQYF. The CDR3 region has the DNA TGTGCCATCAGTGATTGGGCGGGGTCCCAAGAGACCCAGTACTTC. This rearrangement joins TRBV10-3 to TRBJ2-5, with TRBD2 as a possible D gene (6 bases). Germline V CDR1 and CDR2: ENHRY, SYGVKD. The CDR3 runs 15 residues. The germline V and J ends were trimmed by 3 bases and 1 base, with 12 bases remaining between them.

The V and J genes are TRBV5-5 and TRBJ2-7; D remains unclear. From germline, CDR1 is SGHKS and CDR2 YYEKEE (reference sequence). CDR3 length equals 16 residues. The V end lost 4 bases, the J end lost 5 bases, and 22 bases lay between the germline ends. For the CDR3, the DNA is TGTGCCAGCAGCCCCCGGATACCTCAAATCCCCAACGAGCAGTACTTC. It is translated as CASSPRIPQIPNEQYF.

The CDR3 here is CASSAWELAGGPRNIQYF. CDR3 DNA sequence: TGTGCCAGCAGTGCATGGGAACTAGCGGGAGGACCCCGAAACATTCAGTACTTC. The chain combines TRBV25-1 with TRBJ2-4, with TRBD2 identical over 12 bases. Germline CDR1 and CDR2: MGHDK and SYGVNS. V was pared by 4 bases and J by 6 bases, with 13 bases of the junction left unmatched. There are 18 residues in the CDR3.

This clone was seen just once. V usage is TRBV6-4 and J usage is TRBJ2-3; the match to TRBD2 covers 8 bases. CDR1 is MRHNA, CDR2 SNTAGT, per germline. V dropped 8 bases and J dropped 1; count of bases not matched to a gene: 8. CDR3 size: 15 residues. CDR3 DNA sequence: TGTGCCAGCCCACCCACTAGCGGAGGCACAGATACGCAGTATTTT. It encodes CASPPTSGGTDTQYF.

The genes are TRBV6-1 and TRBJ1-1, with 7 bases lining up with TRBD1. The germline gives CDR1 MNHNS, CDR2 SASEGT. CDR3 length: 15 residues. J lost 0 bases, V lost 5 bases, and 6 bases had no gene match. The CDR3, as DNA: TGTGCCAGCAGTACCCGACAGGGTTTGAACACTGAAGCTTTCTTT. Protein product: CASSTRQGLNTEAFF.

J is TRBJ1-3 and V is TRBV12-5; D might be TRBD1 (5 bases). V was clipped by 2 bases and J by 4 bases, with 12 bases between them. The CDR3 contains 15 residues. The germline V gene encodes CDR1 LGHNT and CDR2 FRNRAP. In DNA form, the CDR3 reads TGTGCTAGTGGTTTGTACACAGGAGGGGGAAACACCATATATTTT. Translation gives CASGLYTGGGNTIYF.

For the CDR3, the DNA is TGTGCCAGCAGCGCCCTGACAGGGGAAGAGACCCAGTACTTC. It translates to CASSALTGEETQYF. V and J are TRBV11-1 and TRBJ2-5; TRBD1 aligns across 8 bases. This CDR3 is 14 amino acids long. CDR1 is SGHAT, CDR2 FQDESV, per germline (reference sequence). V was pared by 5 bases and J by 3 bases, with 5 bases of the junction left unmatched.

The chain is built from TRBV4-1 and TRBJ2-1; TRBD1 matches 10 bases. The V segment lost 4 bases and the J segment 3 bases; nucleotides outside the gene matches: 3. The CDR3 extends over 15 amino acids. The germline V gene has CDR1 MGHRA and CDR2 YSYEKL. CDR3 coding DNA: TGCGCCAGCAGCCCAGGACAGGGGGACTACAATGAGCAGTTCTTC. Amino acids: CASSPGQGDYNEQFF.